This T cell receptor (beta chain) was documented in a study of blood T cell repertoires in COVID-19. Per the study methods: Researchers report that nucleated cell counts were estimated from reference gene primer amplification. Clones were sequenced by immunoSEQ multiplex PCR, and TCRdb holds only the in-frame ones, with some missing. The V and J calls and clone size come from that table; D and trimming were worked out from the DNA. Here the sample spans 170,000 or so clones, roughly nine tenths being singletons. The origin of this receptor is a man between 45 and 60 years old with acute or convalescent COVID-19. Sequenced material: peripheral blood.

CDR3 DNA sequence: TGTGCCTGGAGTGAAGGGGGCGATTCCCTGGCCGGGGCTGAAAAACTGTTTTTT. As protein: CAWSEGGDSLAGAEKLFF. The genes are TRBV30 and TRBJ1-4; 7 bases map to TRBD1. The CDR3 consists of 18 residues. Germline CDR1 reads GTSNPN; CDR2 reads SVGIG (reference sequence). The junction had 18 bases not matched to a gene; V was cut back by 1 base and J by 7 bases.